The 18 T cell receptor beta chains reported below all come from one sample, sequenced in a study of T cells in Graves' hyperthyroidism and ophthalmopathy. The investigators amplified TCR beta CDR3 regions from RNA transcripts. First-round RT-PCR of the TCR CDR3 relied on the HTBI primer set. A single record per CDR3 protein comes from TCRdb applying MiXCR to the multiplex PCR reads. The table records about 380,000 distinct CDR3 sequences, approximately 17% of them present only once. Sequenced material: blood. The receptors were sampled from a man younger than 30 with Graves' ophthalmopathy.

This clonotype was seen repeatedly, ten times or more. J is TRBJ1-1 and V is TRBV5-1, with a weak D call TRBD1 (6 bases). The length of the CDR3 is 16 residues. V lost 0 bases and J lost 4, with 16 bases in between. Per germline, CDR1 SGHRS and CDR2 YFSETQ. The CDR3 loop reads CASSLVAGDLGTEAFF. In DNA, the CDR3 is TGCGCCAGCAGCTTGGTGGCAGGGGATCTGGGCACTGAAGCTTTCTTT.

This clonotype is a singleton in its sample. The rearrangement uses TRBV5-1 and TRBJ2-1; 10 bases align to TRBD2. The CDR3 sequence is 17 residues long. Germline loops: CDR1 SGHRS, CDR2 YFSETQ. V lost 5 bases and J lost 4; bases outside the gene matches: 12. The CDR3 DNA follows: TGCGCCAGCAGATTAGCGGGGGGCTCCCGCACGTACAATGAGCAGTTCTTC. Translated, it gives CASRLAGGSRTYNEQFF.

This clonotype was detected ten times or more. This sequence joins TRBV2 and TRBJ2-2; 9 bases are shared with TRBD2. CDR3 length: 14 residues. V shed 7 bases and J 7 bases; nucleotides not matched to a gene: 7. Germline loops: CDR1 SNHLY, CDR2 FYNNEI. The CDR3 is CASKSLAGIGELFF. DNA for the CDR3: TGTGCCAGCAAGAGCCTAGCGGGGATCGGGGAGCTGTTTTTT. Drawing the rest from reference TRBV2 and TRBJ2-2, the complete variable domain is EPEVTQTPSHQVTQMGQEVILRCVPISNHLYFYWYRQILGQKVEFLVSFYNNEISEKSEIFDDQFSVERPDGSNFTLKIRSTKLEDSAMYFCASKSLAGIGELFFGEGSRLTVL.

This clonotype was observed at least ten times. The rearrangement links TRBV27 to TRBJ2-5; no reliable D call. The CDR3 contains 13 residues. Germline lookup yields CDR1 MNHEY and CDR2 SMNVEV (reference sequence). Deletions cut 4 bases from V and 5 bases from J, with 11 bases between. CDR3 DNA: TGTGCCAGCAGTTATGGGCTTAGGGAGACCCAGTACTTC. Its translation is CASSYGLRETQYF.

J is TRBJ1-5 and V is TRBV12-3 or TRBV12-4, with D perhaps TRBD1 (5 bases). This CDR3 comprises 14 residues. Between the trimmed V and J ends, which lost 3 bases and 3 bases, there was a span of 9 bases. CDR3 residues: CASSFLGDNQPQHF. CDR3 in DNA: TGTGCCAGCAGTTTCCTGGGGGACAATCAGCCCCAGCATTTT.

This clonotype was observed at least ten times. For the CDR3, the DNA is TGTGCCAGCAGCGATCCGGGACAGGGACATCAGCCCCAGCATTTT. As protein: CASSDPGQGHQPQHF. V is TRBV6-1 and J is TRBJ1-5; 9 bases are shared with TRBD1. V trimming: 6 bases; J trimming: 5 bases; junction bases outside the gene matches: 8. This CDR3 spans 15 amino acids. Germline-derived CDR1 and CDR2 are MNHNS and SASEGT.

This clonotype was recorded at least ten times. The chain combines TRBV5-5 with TRBJ2-5, with 8 bases lining up with TRBD1. The CDR3 totals 14 residues. V dropped 2 bases and J dropped 1; count of bases not matched to a gene: 1. Germline CDR1 SGHKS, CDR2 YYEKEE (reference sequence). DNA for the CDR3: TGTGCCAGCAGCTTCGGACAGGGCCAAGAGACCCAGTACTTC. Translation: CASSFGQGQETQYF.

This clonotype showed up many times. This chain links TRBV28 with TRBJ1-6, with D possibly TRBD1 on 6 matching bases. The CDR3 spans 15 residues. With 6 bases removed from V and 8 bases from J, the gap between germline ends came to 17 bases. CDR1 is MDHEN and CDR2 is SYDVKM in the germline V gene. The CDR3 loop is CASRSSGEGDSPLHF. The DNA of the CDR3 is TGTGCCAGCAGGTCGTCAGGGGAAGGAGATTCACCCCTCCACTTT. Full variable domain (missing parts from reference TRBV28 and TRBJ1-6): DVKVTQSSRYLVKRTGEKVFLECVQDMDHENMFWYRQDPGLGLRLIYFSYDVKMKEKGDIPEGYSVSREKKERFSLILESASTNQTSMYLCASRSSGEGDSPLHFGNGTRLTVT.

This clonotype was observed at least ten times. The rearrangement links TRBV5-8 to TRBJ2-5, with D perhaps TRBD1 or TRBD2 (6 bases each). V was cut by 2 bases and J by 5 bases, with 13 bases left in between. This CDR3 comprises 14 residues. CDR1 and CDR2 (germline): SGHTS, YDEGEE. In DNA, the CDR3 is TGTGCCAGCAGCTTCGGGGGCGCGGGGGAGACCCAGTACTTC. Its protein is CASSFGGAGETQYF.

The J gene is TRBJ2-1, the V gene TRBV20-1, with 13 bases matching TRBD2. Looked up from germline, CDR1 is DFQATT and CDR2 is SNEGSKA (reference sequence). V gave up 0 bases and J gave up 4 bases; unmatched junction bases: 9. This CDR3 region has 18 residues. The CDR3 sequence: CSARDGNRTSGGYNEQFF. The CDR3 DNA sequence: TGCAGTGCTAGAGATGGAAACCGGACTAGCGGGGGATACAATGAGCAGTTCTTC.

This clonotype was counted at least ten times. The gene calls are TRBV7-8 and TRBJ1-2; no clear D. The CDR3 is 15 residues long. Germline CDR1 is SGHVS and CDR2 is FQNEAQ. V was pared by 8 bases and J by 2 bases, with 18 bases between. The CDR3 DNA reads TGTGCCAGCGCGAGGAGGGAGAGAGGGAACTATGGCTACACCTTC. This sequence encodes CASARRERGNYGYTF.

At least ten counts were recorded for this clonotype. The rearrangement uses TRBV3-1 and TRBJ2-7; D might be TRBD1 or TRBD2, each matching 5 bases. The V gene lost 2 bases and the J gene lost 0 bases, with 14 bases spanning the gap. The CDR3 contains 16 residues. The germline V gene encodes CDR1 LGHDT and CDR2 YNNKEL (reference sequence). This CDR3 is CASSQTGRLSSYEQYF. CDR3 DNA sequence: TGTGCCAGCAGCCAAACGGGACGTTTAAGCTCCTACGAGCAGTACTTC.

This clonotype was recorded at least ten times. The chain links TRBV20-1 to TRBJ2-4; 9 positions match TRBD1. The germline CDR1 and CDR2 sequences are DFQATT and SNEGSKA (reference sequence). This CDR3 spans 11 amino acids. J lost 10 bases, V lost 6 bases, and 4 bases had no gene match. The CDR3 region is CSATQGAIQYF. CDR3 sequence (DNA): TGCAGTGCGACACAGGGGGCTATTCAGTACTTC.

There are many counts of this clonotype. This chain connects TRBV5-1 to TRBJ2-3; tentatively, D is TRBD2 (5 bases). This CDR3 spans 14 amino acids. Looked up from germline, CDR1 is SGHRS and CDR2 is YFSETQ. V was cut by 3 bases and J by 3 bases, with 11 bases left in between. The CDR3 protein is CASSSRDATDTQYF. The CDR3 region has the DNA TGCGCCAGCAGCTCTCGGGATGCGACAGATACGCAGTATTTT.

The J gene is TRBJ2-1, the V gene TRBV5-4, with 8 nucleotides matching TRBD2. The CDR3 consists of 15 residues. The trim removed 0 bases at V and 5 bases at J, leaving 4 bases unmatched. The germline V gene has CDR1 SGHNT and CDR2 YYREEE (reference sequence). For the CDR3, the DNA is TGTGCCAGCAGCTTGGACAGCGGGAGTCACAATGAGCAGTTCTTC. It specifies CASSLDSGSHNEQFF. The whole variable domain, filled in from reference TRBV5-4 and TRBJ2-1, reads ETGVTQSPTHLIKTRGQQVTLRCSSQSGHNTVSWYQQALGQGPQFIFQYYREEENGRGNFPPRFSGLQFPNYSSELNVNALELDDSALYLCASSLDSGSHNEQFFGPGTRLTVL.

The chain links TRBV19 to TRBJ1-6; TRBD1 matches 12 bases. The CDR3 is 18 amino acids. Germline V CDR1 and CDR2: LNHDA, SQIVND (reference sequence). The V and J ends lost 5 bases and 10 bases, in that order; junction bases with no gene match: 15. CDR3: CASSRTGQGAFSNSPLHF. As DNA, the CDR3 is TGTGCCAGTAGTCGTACGGGACAGGGGGCGTTTAGCAACTCACCCCTCCACTTT.

As to this clonotype: A much larger clone lies one base from this, so it may be a read error. V usage is TRBV7-2 and J usage is TRBJ2-1; TRBD2 agrees at 9 bases. The CDR3 contains 18 residues. Germline-derived CDR1 and CDR2 are SGHTA and FQGNSA. CDR3 sequence: CVSSLGYSGGVSYNEQFF. As DNA, the CDR3 is TGTGTCAGCAGCTTAGGATATAGCGGGGGAGTCTCCTACAATGAGCAGTTCTTC.

This clonotype was seen only a few times. CDR3 coding DNA: TGCAGCGTTAGGGAGGGGATTCACTATGGCTACACCTTC. Encoded protein: CSVREGIHYGYTF. The chain is built from TRBV29-1 and TRBJ1-2; D may be TRBD1 (5 bases). With 5 bases removed from V and 3 bases from J, the gap between germline ends came to 13 bases. Germline V lookup: CDR1 SQVTM, CDR2 ANQGSEA. The CDR3 is 13 amino acids. Drawing the rest from reference TRBV29-1 and TRBJ1-2, the complete variable domain is SAVISQKPSRDICQRGTSLTIQCQVDSQVTMMFWYRQQPGQSLTLIATANQGSEATYESGFVIDKFPISRPNLTFSTLTVSNMSPEDSSIYLCSVREGIHYGYTFGSGTRLTVV.